The 27 T cell receptor beta chains listed next were all sequenced from one sample in a study of OX40 agonist ivuxolimab in advanced cancers. Produced via immunoSEQ multiplex PCR; TCRdb's table is partial and in-frame only. The table records some 70,000 clones, 70% to 90% of them present only once. Source: CD4+ or CD8+ T cells sorted from blood, taken in a trial of the OX40 agonist ivuxolimab. These receptors were obtained from an adult with an advanced solid tumor such as melanoma, head and neck, liver or kidney cancer.

The chain carries TRBV14 and TRBJ2-7, with D possibly being TRBD1 or TRBD2 (6 bases each). This CDR3 region has 14 residues. Germline values: CDR1 SGHDN, CDR2 FVKESK. V was clipped by 1 base and J by 7 bases, with 14 bases between them. The CDR3 loop is CASSQAGGGLEQYV. CDR3 in DNA: TGTGCCAGCAGCCAAGCCGGGGGCGGCCTTGAGCAGTACGTC.

The chain combines TRBV27 with TRBJ2-7; the D call may be TRBD1 or TRBD2 (5 bases each). V lost 9 bases to trimming and J lost 1 base, with 10 bases between them. Germline V gene sequence: CDR1 MNHEY, CDR2 SMNVEV (reference sequence). The CDR3 is 12 residues long. In DNA, the CDR3 is TGTGCCAGTTGGGACGGTTCCTACGAGCAGTACTTC. Protein: CASWDGSYEQYF.

V gene TRBV7-9 combines with J gene TRBJ2-7, with 8 bases aligning to TRBD1. The CDR3 consists of 14 residues. Trimming took 2 bases from V and 7 from J; bases not matched to a gene: 7. Germline assignment: CDR1 SEHNR and CDR2 FQNEAQ (reference sequence). CDR3: CASSLPVRGREQYF. The CDR3 DNA sequence: TGTGCCAGCAGCTTACCGGTCAGGGGGCGTGAGCAGTACTTC.

V and J are TRBV4-1 and TRBJ1-6; 11 bases match TRBD1. In germline, CDR1 is MGHRA, CDR2 YSYEKL. The CDR3 has 17 amino acids. V gave up 4 bases and J gave up 7 bases; unmatched junction bases: 9. CDR3 DNA: TGCGCCAGCAGCCGAGGAGGGGGACAGGGGGGGAATTCACCCCTCCACTTT. Translating it yields CASSRGGGQGGNSPLHF.

This chain uses TRBV6-6 with TRBJ2-3; TRBD2 agrees at 11 bases. This CDR3 contains 12 residues. Trimming took 8 bases from V and 8 from J; bases not matched to a gene: 3. Germline loops: CDR1 MNHNY, CDR2 SVGAGI (reference sequence). CDR3 sequence reads: CASGLAGGTQYF. CDR3 DNA: TGTGCCAGCGGGCTAGCGGGAGGTACGCAGTATTTT.

The chain has TRBV5-1 and TRBJ2-2, with 13 bases that match TRBD2. V shed 4 bases, J shed 0 bases, and the junction held 9 bases outside the gene matches. Germline V gene data show CDR1 as SGHRS and CDR2 as YFSETQ. This CDR3 contains 19 residues. The CDR3 region is CASSDRTSGGLANTGELFF. The CDR3 coding sequence is TGCGCCAGCAGCGACAGGACTAGCGGGGGCCTCGCGAACACCGGGGAGCTGTTTTTT.

The genes are TRBV7-3 and TRBJ2-1; 9 bases are shared with TRBD2. This CDR3 region has 19 residues. Trimming at V came to 8 bases and at J to 5 bases, leaving 22 bases not matched to a gene. Germline assignment: CDR1 SGHTA and CDR2 FQGTGA. The CDR3: CASAPGAGGLLPRNNEQFF. The CDR3, as DNA: TGTGCCAGCGCTCCTGGGGCGGGAGGGCTTTTGCCGCGAAACAATGAGCAGTTCTTC.

The chain combines TRBV18 with TRBJ1-5; TRBD1 is a possible D gene (5 bases). CDR1 is KGHSH, CDR2 LQKENI, per germline. The CDR3 is 16 residues long. V lost 5 bases and J lost 7, with 21 bases in between. In nucleotides, the CDR3 is TGTGCCAGCTCATACCAGGCGGCTGGGGCCGGACAGCCCCAGCATTTT. Amino acids: CASSYQAAGAGQPQHF.

Only a few counts were recorded for this clone. The gene calls are TRBV19 and TRBJ2-7, with no clear D. The V gene lost 3 bases and the J gene lost 2 bases, with 5 bases spanning the gap. The length of the CDR3 is 12 residues. Germline V CDR1 and CDR2: LNHDA, SQIVND (reference sequence). CDR3 in amino acids: CASSIGAYEQYF. The DNA of the CDR3 is TGTGCCAGTAGTATTGGTGCCTACGAGCAGTACTTC.

The rearrangement links TRBV7-2 to TRBJ1-4, with TRBD1 matching 11 bases. The junction had 12 bases not matched to a gene; V was cut back by 5 bases and J by 10 bases. Germline V CDR1 and CDR2: SGHTA, FQGNSA. The CDR3 has 16 amino acids. The DNA for the CDR3 is TGTGCCAGCAGCCGGTGGACAGGGGGCGAGGCGGTAAAACTGTTTTTT. Translating it yields CASSRWTGGEAVKLFF. The complete variable domain, with remaining parts taken from reference TRBV7-2 and TRBJ1-4, reads GAGVSQSPSNKVTEKGKDVELRCDPISGHTALYWYRQSLGQGLEFLIYFQGNSAPDKSGLPSDRFSAERTGGSVSTLTIQRTQQEDSAVYLCASSRWTGGEAVKLFFGSGTQLSVL.

The chain uses TRBV19 and TRBJ2-2, with D perhaps TRBD1 (6 bases). In germline, CDR1 is LNHDA, CDR2 SQIVND (reference sequence). Trimming cost V 5 bases and J 5 bases, with 12 bases left between them. There are 14 residues in the CDR3. The CDR3 protein is CASSRIGTTGELFF. The CDR3 nucleotides read TGTGCCAGTAGTCGAATCGGGACAACCGGGGAGCTGTTTTTT.

This chain joins TRBV9 and TRBJ1-6; tentative D call: TRBD1 (5 bases). Germline V gene data show CDR1 as SGDLS and CDR2 as YYNGEE. The CDR3 is 15 amino acids. V was cut by 1 base and J by 6 bases, with 11 bases left in between. The CDR3 here is CASSVQEGPNSPLHF. CDR3 DNA sequence: TGTGCCAGCAGCGTACAAGAGGGACCTAATTCACCCCTCCACTTT.

The chain joins TRBV5-5 to TRBJ2-2, with D possibly being TRBD1 (5 bases). The ends were cut back, 7 bases at V and 5 bases at J, with 18 bases in the middle. Germline lookup yields CDR1 SGHKS and CDR2 YYEKEE (reference sequence). The CDR3 consists of 15 residues. CDR3 in amino acids: CASRPSGRDTGELFF. CDR3 DNA sequence: TGTGCCAGCCGCCCGTCGGGCAGGGATACCGGGGAGCTGTTTTTT.

This sequence joins TRBV6-5 and TRBJ1-2; no clear D gene. The V gene's germline CDR1 is MNHEY and CDR2 SVGAGI. The CDR3 spans 14 residues. Deletions cut 2 bases from V and 4 bases from J, with 11 bases between. For the CDR3, the DNA is TGTGCCAGCAGTTACAAAGGCCAGACCTATGGCTACACCTTC. Translation: CASSYKGQTYGYTF.

The CDR3 reads CASSPRLGEKLFF. CDR3 nucleotides: TGTGCCAGCAGCCCCCGACTCGGGGAAAAACTGTTTTTT. The chain links TRBV7-2 to TRBJ1-4; D uncertain. The CDR3 loop spans 13 amino acids. Trimming took 5 bases from V and 8 from J, leaving 12 bases between them. Germline V gene lookup returns CDR1 SGHTA and CDR2 FQGNSA.

The rearrangement links TRBV2 to TRBJ2-3; maybe TRBD1 (6 bases). From germline, CDR1 is SNHLY and CDR2 FYNNEI. V shed 4 bases and J shed 3 bases, with 14 bases lying between them. There are 15 residues in the CDR3. The CDR3 spells CASSGQQGATDTQYF. The CDR3 DNA follows: TGTGCCAGCAGTGGTCAACAGGGAGCTACAGATACGCAGTATTTT.

The J gene is TRBJ1-1, the V gene TRBV19, with a tentative D call TRBD1 (5 bases). The germline gives CDR1 LNHDA, CDR2 SQIVND (reference sequence). This CDR3 has 13 residues. V was cut by 6 bases and J by 6 bases, with 14 bases left in between. CDR3: CASSPSGRAEAFF. Here the CDR3 DNA reads TGTGCCAGTAGCCCCTCGGGGCGGGCTGAAGCTTTCTTT.

The rearrangement links TRBV2 to TRBJ2-1, with TRBD2 as a possible D gene (5 bases). V was clipped by 2 bases and J by 2 bases, with 16 bases between them. This CDR3 is built from 17 residues. In germline, CDR1 is SNHLY, CDR2 FYNNEI. The CDR3 nucleotides read TGTGCCAGCAGTGAATCTTATTCGGGGATTGCCTACAATGAGCAGTTCTTC. Amino acids: CASSESYSGIAYNEQFF.

This clone was picked up one time. V gene TRBV7-7 combines with J gene TRBJ1-3; the D is unclear. Per germline, CDR1 SSHAT and CDR2 FNYEAQ (reference sequence). Between the trimmed V and J ends, which lost 5 bases and 2 bases, there was a span of 13 bases. The CDR3 length is 15 residues. In DNA form, the CDR3 reads TGTGCCAGCAGCCCCGGTTTGGACCCTGGAAACACCATATATTTT. Protein sequence: CASSPGLDPGNTIYF.

In nucleotides, the CDR3 is TGTGCCTGGATCTTTGGCACAGGGGCTGGGGAGCTGTTTTTT. This sequence encodes CAWIFGTGAGELFF. This rearrangement joins TRBV30 to TRBJ2-2; the match to TRBD1 covers 7 bases. The CDR3 has 14 amino acids. Germline trimming cut 4 bases from V and 8 bases from J; bases unmatched to any gene: 10. CDR1 and CDR2 (germline): GTSNPN, SVGIG (reference sequence).

V gene TRBV27 combines with J gene TRBJ2-1; perhaps TRBD2 as D (6 bases). There are 16 residues in the CDR3. Germline V CDR1 and CDR2: MNHEY, SMNVEV (reference sequence). With 3 bases removed from V and 0 bases from J, the gap between germline ends came to 12 bases. This CDR3 is CASSLTGGNSYNEQFF. The CDR3 DNA reads as TGTGCCAGCAGTTTGACCGGCGGGAACTCCTACAATGAGCAGTTCTTC.

The chain employs TRBV27 and TRBJ1-4; 9 bases fit TRBD1. V was clipped by 5 bases and J by 4 bases; unmatched bases: 14. Germline CDR1 and CDR2: MNHEY and SMNVEV (reference sequence). This CDR3 has 18 amino acids. The chain's CDR3 is CASSTRDRAMMGNEKLFF. In DNA, the CDR3 is TGTGCCAGCAGTACCCGGGACAGGGCGATGATGGGTAATGAAAAACTGTTTTTT.

The chain employs TRBV7-2 and TRBJ2-7; D not resolved. Deletions cut 3 bases from V and 5 bases from J, with 5 bases between. Germline assignment: CDR1 SGHTA and CDR2 FQGNSA. This CDR3 comprises 11 residues. The CDR3 DNA reads TGTGCCAGCAGCTTGATGAACGAGCAGTACTTC. Its translation: CASSLMNEQYF.

The V call is TRBV7-2, the J call TRBJ2-5; 7 bases map to TRBD1. CDR3 length: 14 residues. J lost 5 bases, V lost 5 bases, and 8 bases had no gene match. Germline lookup yields CDR1 SGHTA and CDR2 FQGNSA. CDR3 residues: CASSPQGNGETQYF. The CDR3 DNA reads TGTGCCAGCAGCCCACAGGGGAACGGGGAGACCCAGTACTTC.

The chain links TRBV6-5 to TRBJ1-1; D remains ambiguous. This CDR3 has 13 amino acids. Germline V gives CDR1 MNHEY, CDR2 SVGAGI. The V end was cut by 0 bases, the J end by 1 base, with 3 bases between. The CDR3 loop reads CASSYSKNTEAFF. In nucleotides, the CDR3 is TGTGCCAGCAGTTACTCAAAGAACACTGAAGCTTTCTTT.

The chain joins TRBV4-3 to TRBJ2-2; 7 bases align to TRBD2. There are 14 residues in the CDR3. Germline CDR1 LGHNA, CDR2 YSLEER. V was pared by 4 bases and J by 5 bases, with 4 bases of the junction left unmatched. This chain's CDR3 is CASSLQRGTGELFF. The CDR3 DNA reads TGCGCCAGCAGCCTACAGCGGGGTACCGGGGAGCTGTTTTTT.

The chain links TRBV7-8 to TRBJ2-2, with D possibly TRBD1 on 5 matching bases. Germline loops: CDR1 SGHVS, CDR2 FQNEAQ. V dropped 5 bases and J dropped 4 bases, with 17 bases sitting between them. CDR3 size: 16 residues. For the CDR3, the DNA is TGTGCCAGCAGCCCGACCTATGCAGGGCCCACCGGGGAGCTGTTTTTT. Translating it yields CASSPTYAGPTGELFF.